The source of this T cell receptor (beta chain) is a study of T cell responses to AZD1222 COVID-19 vaccine. Points from the study as a whole: Reports say nearly half of spike-specific TCRs go after unmutated variant regions. Most donors were white British, females outnumbered males, and clonal diversity was possibly underestimated. Seropositivity was recorded at baseline in only a handful of AZD1222 recipients.

CDR3 size: 14 residues. Trimming removed 2 bases at V and 6 bases at J, with 14 bases between. Germline loops: CDR1 MNHEY, CDR2 SVGAGI. Turning to this clone: What it binds is unknown.

The table came from immunoSEQ multiplex PCR; TCRdb's copy has only in-frame clones and leaves some out. The sample holds under 95,000 clones, 75% to 90% seen once. Specimen: peripheral blood, collected 28 days after the second AZD1222 dose. The TCR comes from an adult who received the AZD1222 COVID-19 vaccine. This chain connects TRBV6-5 to TRBJ2-7; tentatively, D is TRBD2 (5 bases). As DNA, the CDR3 is TGTGCCAGCAGTTACGGTCGTAGAGGGTCCGAGCAGTACTTC. Its protein is CASSYGRRGSEQYF.